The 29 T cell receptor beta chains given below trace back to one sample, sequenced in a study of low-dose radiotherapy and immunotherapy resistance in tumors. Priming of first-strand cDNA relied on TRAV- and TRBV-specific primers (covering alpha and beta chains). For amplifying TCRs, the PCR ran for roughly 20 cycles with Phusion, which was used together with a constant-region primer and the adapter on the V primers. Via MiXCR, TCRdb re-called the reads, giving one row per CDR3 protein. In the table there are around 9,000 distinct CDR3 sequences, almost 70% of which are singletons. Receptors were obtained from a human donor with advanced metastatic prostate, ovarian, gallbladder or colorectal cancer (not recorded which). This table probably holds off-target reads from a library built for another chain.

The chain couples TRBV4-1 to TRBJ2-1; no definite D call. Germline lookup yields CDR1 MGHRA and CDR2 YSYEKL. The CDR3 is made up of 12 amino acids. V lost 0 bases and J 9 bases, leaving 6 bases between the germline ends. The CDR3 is CASSQDSGEQFF. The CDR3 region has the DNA TGCGCCAGCAGCCAAGATTCGGGTGAGCAGTTCTTC.

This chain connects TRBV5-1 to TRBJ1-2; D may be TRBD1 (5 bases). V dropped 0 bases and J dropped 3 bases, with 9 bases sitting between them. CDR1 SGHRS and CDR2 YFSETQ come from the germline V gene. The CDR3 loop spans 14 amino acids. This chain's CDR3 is CASSLAGGDYGYTF. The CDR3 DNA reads TGCGCCAGCAGCTTGGCGGGGGGTGACTATGGCTACACCTTC.

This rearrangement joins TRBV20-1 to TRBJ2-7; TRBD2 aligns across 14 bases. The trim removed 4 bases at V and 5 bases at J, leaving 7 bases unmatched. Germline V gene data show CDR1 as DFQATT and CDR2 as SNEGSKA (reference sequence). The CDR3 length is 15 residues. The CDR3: CSANGLAGGKNEQYF. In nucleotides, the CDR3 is TGCAGTGCTAACGGACTAGCGGGAGGAAAGAACGAGCAGTACTTC.

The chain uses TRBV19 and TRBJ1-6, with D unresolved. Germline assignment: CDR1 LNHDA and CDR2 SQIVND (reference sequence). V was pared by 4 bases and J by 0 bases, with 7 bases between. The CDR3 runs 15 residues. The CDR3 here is CASSKESSYNSPLHF. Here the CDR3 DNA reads TGTGCCAGTAGTAAAGAGAGCTCCTATAATTCACCCCTCCACTTT.

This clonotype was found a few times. The CDR3 sequence: CASARGSEAFF. The CDR3 coding sequence is TGTGCCAGCGCGAGGGGATCTGAAGCTTTCTTT. The J gene is TRBJ1-1, the V gene TRBV5-5; tentative D call: TRBD1 (5 bases). The germline V gene encodes CDR1 SGHKS and CDR2 YYEKEE (reference sequence). The length of the CDR3 is 11 residues. Trimming shortened V by 7 bases and J by 6 bases, and 10 bases separated the two germline ends.

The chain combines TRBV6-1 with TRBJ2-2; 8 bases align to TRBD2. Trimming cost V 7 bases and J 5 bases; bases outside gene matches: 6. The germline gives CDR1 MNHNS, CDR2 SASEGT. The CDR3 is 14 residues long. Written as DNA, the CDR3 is TGTGCCAGCACGGGAGGGTTTGCGACCGGGGAGCTGTTTTTT. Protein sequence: CASTGGFATGELFF.

The CDR3 here is CASSFRTSVTQYF. The CDR3 nucleotides read TGTGCCAGCAGCTTTAGGACTAGCGTGACCCAGTACTTC. This rearrangement joins TRBV7-6 to TRBJ2-5; 9 bases match TRBD2. The CDR3 runs to 13 residues. The J segment lost 7 bases and the V segment lost 3 bases, leaving 3 bases of the junction unmatched. The germline V gene has CDR1 SGHVS and CDR2 FNYEAQ.

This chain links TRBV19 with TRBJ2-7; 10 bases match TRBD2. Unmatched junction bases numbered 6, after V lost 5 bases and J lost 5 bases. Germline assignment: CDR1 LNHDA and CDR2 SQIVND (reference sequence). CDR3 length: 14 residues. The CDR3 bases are TGTGCCAGTAGTGCACTAGCGGGAACGAACGAGCAGTACTTC. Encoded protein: CASSALAGTNEQYF. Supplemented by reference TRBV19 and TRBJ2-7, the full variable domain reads DGGITQSPKYLFRKEGQNVTLSCEQNLNHDAMYWYRQDPGQGLRLIYYSQIVNDFQKGDIAEGYSVSREKKESFPLTVTSAQKNPTAFYLCASSALAGTNEQYFGPGTRLTVT.

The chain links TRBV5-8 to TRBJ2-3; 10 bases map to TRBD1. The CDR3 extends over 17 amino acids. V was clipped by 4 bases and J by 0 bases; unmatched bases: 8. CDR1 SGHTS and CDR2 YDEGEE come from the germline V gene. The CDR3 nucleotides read TGTGCCAGCAGCCAGCCCCGGGACAGGGGCAGCACAGATACGCAGTATTTT. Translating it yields CASSQPRDRGSTDTQYF.

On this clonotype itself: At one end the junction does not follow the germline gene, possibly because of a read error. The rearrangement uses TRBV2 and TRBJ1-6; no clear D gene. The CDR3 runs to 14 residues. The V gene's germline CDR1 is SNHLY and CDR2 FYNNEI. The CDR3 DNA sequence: TGTGCAGAGAATAGGGCCACCAATGCAGGCAAATCAACCTTT. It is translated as CAENRATNAGKSTF.

This CDR3 reads CASSPLAVTDTQYF. The CDR3 DNA is TGTGCCAGCTCACCGCTAGCGGTCACAGATACGCAGTATTTT. The V and J genes are TRBV18 and TRBJ2-3, with TRBD2 matching over 7 bases. The V gene end was trimmed by 3 bases and the J gene end by 2 bases; junction bases not matched to a gene: 2. Germline CDR1 KGHSH, CDR2 LQKENI. The CDR3 consists of 14 residues.

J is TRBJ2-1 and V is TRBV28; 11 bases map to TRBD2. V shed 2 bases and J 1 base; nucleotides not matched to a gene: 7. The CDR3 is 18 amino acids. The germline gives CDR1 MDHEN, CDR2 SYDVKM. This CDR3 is CASSLVLAGGQSYNEQFF. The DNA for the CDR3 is TGTGCCAGCAGTTTAGTCCTAGCGGGAGGCCAATCCTACAATGAGCAGTTCTTC.

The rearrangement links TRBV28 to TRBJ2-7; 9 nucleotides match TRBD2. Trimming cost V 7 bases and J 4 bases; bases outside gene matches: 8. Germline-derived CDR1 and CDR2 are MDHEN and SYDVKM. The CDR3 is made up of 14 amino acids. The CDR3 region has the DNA TGTGCCAGCACCCCTAGCGGGAAGAAGTACGAGCAGTACTTC. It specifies CASTPSGKKYEQYF.

The CDR3 coding sequence is TGTGCCAGCAGCCAACCCTCGGGGCCCCAGCATTTT. It yields the protein CASSQPSGPQHF. This chain connects TRBV14 to TRBJ1-5; no clear D. Germline CDR1 SGHDN, CDR2 FVKESK. V was trimmed by 2 bases and J by 9 bases, leaving 8 bases between them. The CDR3 runs 12 residues.

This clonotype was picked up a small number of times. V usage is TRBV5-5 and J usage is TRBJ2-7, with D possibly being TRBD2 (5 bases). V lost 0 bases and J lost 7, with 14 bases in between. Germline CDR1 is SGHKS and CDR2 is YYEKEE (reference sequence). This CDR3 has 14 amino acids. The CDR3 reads CASSLGVRVGEQYF. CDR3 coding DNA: TGTGCCAGCAGCTTGGGTGTGCGGGTGGGGGAGCAGTACTTC. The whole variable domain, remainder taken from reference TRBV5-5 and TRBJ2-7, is DAGVTQSPTHLIKTRGQQVTLRCSPISGHKSVSWYQQVLGQGPQFIFQYYEKEERGRGNFPDRFSARQFPNYSSELNVNALLLGDSALYLCASSLGVRVGEQYFGPGTRLTVT.

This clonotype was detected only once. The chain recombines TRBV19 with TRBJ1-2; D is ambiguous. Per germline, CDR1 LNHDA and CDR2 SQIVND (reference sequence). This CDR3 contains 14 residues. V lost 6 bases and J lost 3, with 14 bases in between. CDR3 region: CASRTDGTYYGYTF. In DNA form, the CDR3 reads TGTGCCAGTAGGACGGACGGAACATACTATGGCTACACCTTC.

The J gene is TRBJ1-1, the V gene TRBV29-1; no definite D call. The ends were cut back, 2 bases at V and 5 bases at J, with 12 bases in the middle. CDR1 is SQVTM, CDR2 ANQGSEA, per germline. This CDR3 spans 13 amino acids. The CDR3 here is CSVEFRGGTEAFF. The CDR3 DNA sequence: TGCAGCGTTGAATTCCGCGGTGGTACTGAAGCTTTCTTT. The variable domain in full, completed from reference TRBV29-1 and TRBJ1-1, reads SAVISQKPSRDICQRGTSLTIQCQVDSQVTMMFWYRQQPGQSLTLIATANQGSEATYESGFVIDKFPISRPNLTFSTLTVSNMSPEDSSIYLCSVEFRGGTEAFFGQGTRLTVV.

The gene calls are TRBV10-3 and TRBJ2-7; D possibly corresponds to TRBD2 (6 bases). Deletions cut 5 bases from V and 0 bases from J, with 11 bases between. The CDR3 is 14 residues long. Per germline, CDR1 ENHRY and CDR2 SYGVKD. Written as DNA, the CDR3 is TGTGCCATCAGTCCCCAGACTAGCTCCTACGAGCAGTACTTC. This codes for CAISPQTSSYEQYF.

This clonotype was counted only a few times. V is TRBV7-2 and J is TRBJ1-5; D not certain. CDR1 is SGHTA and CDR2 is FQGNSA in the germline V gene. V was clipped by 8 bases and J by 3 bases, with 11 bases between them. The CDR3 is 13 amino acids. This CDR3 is CASSVGFNQPQHF. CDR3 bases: TGTGCCAGCTCTGTGGGTTTCAATCAGCCCCAGCATTTT.

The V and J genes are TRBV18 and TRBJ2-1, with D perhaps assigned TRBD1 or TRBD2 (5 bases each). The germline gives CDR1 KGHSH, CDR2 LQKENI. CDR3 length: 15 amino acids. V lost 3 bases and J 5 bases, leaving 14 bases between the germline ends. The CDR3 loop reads CASSPGQGRNNEQFF. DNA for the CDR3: TGTGCCAGCTCACCCGGGCAGGGACGGAACAATGAGCAGTTCTTC. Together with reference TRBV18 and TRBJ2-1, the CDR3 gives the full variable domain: NAGVMQNPRHLVRRRGQEARLRCSPMKGHSHVYWYRQLPEEGLKFMVYLQKENIIDESGMPKERFSAEFPKEGPSILRIQQVVRGDSAAYFCASSPGQGRNNEQFFGPGTRLTVL.

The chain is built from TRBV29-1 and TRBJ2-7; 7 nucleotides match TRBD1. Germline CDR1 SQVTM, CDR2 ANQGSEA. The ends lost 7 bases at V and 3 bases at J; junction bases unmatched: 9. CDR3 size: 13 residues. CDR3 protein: CSASGQTIYEQYF. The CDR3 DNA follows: TGCAGCGCCTCGGGACAGACCATCTACGAGCAGTACTTC.

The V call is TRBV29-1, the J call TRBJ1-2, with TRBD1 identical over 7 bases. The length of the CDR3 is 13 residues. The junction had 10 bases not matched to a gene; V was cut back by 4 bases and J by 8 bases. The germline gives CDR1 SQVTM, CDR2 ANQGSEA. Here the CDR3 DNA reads TGCAGCGTTGGGACCCGAGGGGGCGGAGGCTACACCTTC. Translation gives CSVGTRGGGGYTF.

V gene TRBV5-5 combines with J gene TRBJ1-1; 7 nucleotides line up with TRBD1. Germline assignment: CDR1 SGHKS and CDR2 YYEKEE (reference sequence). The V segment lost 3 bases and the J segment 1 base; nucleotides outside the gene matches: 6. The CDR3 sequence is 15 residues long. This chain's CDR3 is CASSSIRQGNTEAFF. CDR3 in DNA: TGTGCCAGCAGCTCCATCCGACAGGGGAACACTGAAGCTTTCTTT.

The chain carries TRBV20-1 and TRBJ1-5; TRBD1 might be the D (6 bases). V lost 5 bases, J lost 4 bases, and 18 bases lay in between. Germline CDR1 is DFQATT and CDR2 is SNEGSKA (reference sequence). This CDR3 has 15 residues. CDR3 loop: CSAPTGTQTNQPQHF. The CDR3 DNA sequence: TGCAGTGCTCCTACCGGGACACAAACGAATCAGCCCCAGCATTTT.

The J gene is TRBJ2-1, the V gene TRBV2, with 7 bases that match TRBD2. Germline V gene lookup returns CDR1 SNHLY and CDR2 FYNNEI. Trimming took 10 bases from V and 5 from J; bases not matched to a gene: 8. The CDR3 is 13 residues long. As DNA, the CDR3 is TGTGCCAATAAGCGGGACCGAAACAATGAGCAGTTCTTC. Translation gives CANKRDRNNEQFF.

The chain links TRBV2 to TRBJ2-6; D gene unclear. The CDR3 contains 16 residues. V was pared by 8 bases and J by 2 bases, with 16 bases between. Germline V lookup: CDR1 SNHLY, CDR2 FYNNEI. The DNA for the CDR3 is TGTGCCAGCGAGGTGTTAGTGTCGGCTGGGGCCAACGTCCTGACTTTC. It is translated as CASEVLVSAGANVLTF.

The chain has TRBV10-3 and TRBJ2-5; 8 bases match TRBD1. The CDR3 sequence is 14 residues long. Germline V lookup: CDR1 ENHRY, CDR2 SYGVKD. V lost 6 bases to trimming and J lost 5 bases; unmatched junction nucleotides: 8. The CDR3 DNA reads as TGTGCCATCAGGGCCTCGGACAGGGACGAGACCCAGTACTTC. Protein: CAIRASDRDETQYF.

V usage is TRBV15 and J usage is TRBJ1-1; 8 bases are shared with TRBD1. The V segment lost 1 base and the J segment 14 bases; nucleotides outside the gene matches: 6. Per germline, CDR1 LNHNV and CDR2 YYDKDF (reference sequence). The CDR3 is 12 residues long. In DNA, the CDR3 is TGTGCCACCAGCAGAGGGACAGGGCACCCGTTCTTT. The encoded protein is CATSRGTGHPFF.

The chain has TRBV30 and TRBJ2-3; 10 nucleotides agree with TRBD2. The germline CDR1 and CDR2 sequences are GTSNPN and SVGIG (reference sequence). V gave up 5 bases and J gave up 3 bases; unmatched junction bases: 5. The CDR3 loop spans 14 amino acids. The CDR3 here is CAWETSGNTDTQYF. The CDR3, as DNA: TGTGCCTGGGAAACTAGCGGGAATACAGATACGCAGTATTTT.